Listed below are T cell receptor beta chains from one sample, sequenced in a study of regulatory T cells in long-lasting Graves disease. TCRdb recomputed calls from the multiplex PCR reads with MiXCR, one row per CDR3 protein. The sample lists around 320,000 distinct CDR3 sequences; roughly 17% were seen once. This sample was also put to use in a study of T cells in Graves' hyperthyroidism and ophthalmopathy.

This material consisted of peripheral blood mononuclear cells (PBMCs), taken at new diagnosis, from a patient treated with antithyroid drugs. These receptors all stem from a man in his forties or fifties with Graves disease. Each CDR3 is given with its conserved first and last residue. A D gene is named only where the DNA matches it firmly. The size entry is marked missing in some rows and otherwise reads once, few, many or a size class.

CATSGGYNEQFF,TGTGCCACCAGTGGAGGTTACAATGAGCAGTTCTTC,many,TRBV24-1,.,TRBJ2-1
CASGGDRGSYNEQFF,TGTGCCAGCGGGGGTGACAGGGGTTCCTACAATGAGCAGTTCTTC,few,TRBV27,TRBD1,TRBJ2-1
CASRSTGGFFHEQYF,TGTGCCAGCAGGTCGACAGGGGGTTTTTTCCACGAGCAGTACTTC,many,TRBV6-2/TRBV6-3,TRBD1,TRBJ2-7
CASSFRPGGYEQYF,TGTGCCAGCAGTTTTCGACCAGGGGGCTACGAGCAGTACTTC,many,TRBV27,TRBD1,TRBJ2-7
CASSYTTANTEAFF,TGTGCCAGCAGTTACACGACCGCGAACACTGAAGCTTTCTTT,few,TRBV11-3,.,TRBJ1-1
CASSDAGTGFQPQHF,TGTGCCAGCAGTGACGCGGGGACAGGGTTTCAGCCCCAGCATTTT,few,TRBV25-1,TRBD1,TRBJ1-5
CASTKPPPDRAQNSYEQYF,TGTGCCAGTACCAAACCCCCCCCGGACAGGGCCCAGAACTCCTACGAGCAGTACTTC,.,TRBV19,TRBD1,TRBJ2-7
CASSLAFNSPLHF,TGTGCCAGCAGTTTAGCCTTCAATTCACCCCTCCACTTT,many,TRBV27,.,TRBJ1-6
CASSPTSYGYTF,TGTGCCAGCAGTCCCACGAGCTATGGCTACACCTTC,.,TRBV28,.,TRBJ1-2
CASSTLGQGLGEQFF,TGTGCCAGCAGCACCCTGGGACAGGGGTTAGGTGAGCAGTTCTTC,many,TRBV7-3,TRBD1,TRBJ2-1
CASSLEQSYGYTF,TGTGCCAGCAGCTTGGAACAGTCCTATGGCTACACCTTC,few,TRBV5-5,.,TRBJ1-2
CAAGETPPTDTQYF,TGCGCGGCGGGGGAGACACCGCCCACAGATACGCAGTATTTT,many,TRBV20-1,TRBD2,TRBJ2-3
CASSSAGEYNEQFF,TGTGCCAGCAGTTCGGCCGGGGAATACAATGAGCAGTTCTTC,many,TRBV27,.,TRBJ2-1
CASGVRGIGTDTQYF,TGTGCCAGCGGAGTCAGGGGGATTGGGACAGATACGCAGTATTTT,many,TRBV12-3/TRBV12-4,TRBD1,TRBJ2-3
CAWAGTPANTGELFF,TGTGCCTGGGCAGGGACACCAGCGAACACCGGGGAGCTGTTTTTT,.,TRBV30,.,TRBJ2-2
CAWSVRHQETQYF,TGTGCCTGGAGTGTACGACACCAAGAGACCCAGTACTTC,many,TRBV30,.,TRBJ2-5
CASSQGQYQETQYF,TGCGCCAGCAGCCAAGGGCAGTACCAAGAGACCCAGTACTTC,.,TRBV4-1,.,TRBJ2-5
CASSVTDTQYF,TGTGCCAGCAGTGTAACAGATACGCAGTATTTT,many,TRBV2,.,TRBJ2-3
CASSPWANNEQFF,TGTGCCAGCAGCCCCTGGGCTAACAATGAGCAGTTCTTC,.,TRBV7-2,.,TRBJ2-1
CVSSQGSGNEQFF,TGTGTCAGCAGCCAAGGCTCGGGAAATGAGCAGTTCTTC,.,TRBV3-1,.,TRBJ2-1
CACLGSGEKLFF,TGTGCCTGCCTAGGGAGCGGTGAAAAACTGTTTTTT,many,TRBV30,.,TRBJ1-4
CASSFIRDTQYF,TGTGCCAGCAGCTTCATTCGGGATACGCAGTATTTT,many,TRBV7-2,.,TRBJ2-3
CSARTGGRTNEKLFF,TGCAGTGCTAGGACAGGGGGGCGCACTAATGAAAAACTGTTTTTT,.,TRBV20-1,TRBD1,TRBJ1-4
CASSPSGLYSYEQYF,TGTGCCAGCAGCCCCAGCGGACTTTATTCCTACGAGCAGTACTTC,many,TRBV28,.,TRBJ2-7
CASTNGGYTEAFF,TGTGCCAGCACCAATGGGGGGTACACTGAAGCTTTCTTT,few,TRBV2,.,TRBJ1-1
CASSVSGGHEQFF,TGTGCCAGCAGCGTCTCGGGGGGCCATGAGCAGTTCTTC,many,TRBV9,.,TRBJ2-1
CASSTYRDSYEQYF,TGTGCCAGCAGCACGTACAGGGACTCCTACGAGCAGTACTTC,.,TRBV7-9,.,TRBJ2-7
CATSDGPRGLDNEQFF,TGTGCCACCAGTGATGGGCCAAGGGGGTTAGACAATGAGCAGTTCTTC,many,TRBV24-1,.,TRBJ2-1
CASTDNTNTGELFF,TGTGCCAGCACAGACAACACGAACACCGGGGAGCTGTTTTTT,few,TRBV6-2/TRBV6-3,.,TRBJ2-2
CASSLTGTNIQYF,TGTGCCAGCAGCTTAACAGGGACAAACATTCAGTACTTC,.,TRBV7-9,.,TRBJ2-4
CASSTTDGAYEQYF,TGTGCCAGCAGCACGACGGACGGGGCCTACGAGCAGTACTTC,few,TRBV9,.,TRBJ2-7
CSARDRGQETQYF,TGCAGTGCTAGAGATCGGGGGCAAGAGACCCAGTACTTC,many,TRBV20-1,.,TRBJ2-5
CATRRLAGGIEQYF,TGTGCCACCAGAAGACTAGCGGGGGGAATCGAGCAGTACTTC,many,TRBV2,TRBD2,TRBJ2-7
CASSTLGRTDTQYF,TGTGCCAGCAGCACCCTCGGCCGAACAGATACGCAGTATTTT,many,TRBV7-2,.,TRBJ2-3
CASSLSSTGGNQPQHF,TGTGCCAGCAGCCTCTCTTCTACAGGGGGCAATCAGCCCCAGCATTTT,.,TRBV9,TRBD1,TRBJ1-5
CASSQGRKNYGYTF,TGCGCCAGCAGCCAGGGGAGGAAGAACTATGGCTACACCTTC,.,TRBV4-1,.,TRBJ1-2
CASSFTAWSTDTQYF,TGTGCCAGCAGCTTCACAGCATGGAGCACAGATACGCAGTATTTT,many,TRBV11-2,.,TRBJ2-3
CASGGQGNTEAFF,TGTGCCAGCGGGGGACAGGGGAACACTGAAGCTTTCTTT,many,TRBV6-1,TRBD1,TRBJ1-1
CASSQGTIEAFF,TGTGCCAGCAGCCAAGGGACAATTGAAGCTTTCTTT,many,TRBV3-1,.,TRBJ1-1
CASSIGGQGWASNQPQHF,TGTGCCAGCAGTATTGGGGGACAGGGATGGGCCAGTAATCAGCCCCAGCATTTT,.,TRBV28,TRBD1,TRBJ1-5
CASSLAGQGEAFF,TGCGCCAGCAGCTTGGCCGGTCAGGGTGAAGCTTTCTTT,many,TRBV5-1,.,TRBJ1-1
CASSYAGRGYEQYF,TGTGCCAGCAGTTACGCGGGGAGAGGTTACGAGCAGTACTTC,many,TRBV6-5,.,TRBJ2-7
CASSPSGTARGQYF,TGTGCCAGCAGCCCATCCGGGACGGCTAGGGGCCAGTACTTC,many,TRBV6-1,.,TRBJ2-5
CASSFSTGVGEQYF,TGTGCCAGCAGTTTCTCCACCGGGGTGGGCGAGCAGTACTTC,.,TRBV28,.,TRBJ2-7
CASRDGGNSYEQYF,TGTGCCAGCAGGGACGGCGGCAATTCCTACGAGCAGTACTTC,many,TRBV28,.,TRBJ2-7